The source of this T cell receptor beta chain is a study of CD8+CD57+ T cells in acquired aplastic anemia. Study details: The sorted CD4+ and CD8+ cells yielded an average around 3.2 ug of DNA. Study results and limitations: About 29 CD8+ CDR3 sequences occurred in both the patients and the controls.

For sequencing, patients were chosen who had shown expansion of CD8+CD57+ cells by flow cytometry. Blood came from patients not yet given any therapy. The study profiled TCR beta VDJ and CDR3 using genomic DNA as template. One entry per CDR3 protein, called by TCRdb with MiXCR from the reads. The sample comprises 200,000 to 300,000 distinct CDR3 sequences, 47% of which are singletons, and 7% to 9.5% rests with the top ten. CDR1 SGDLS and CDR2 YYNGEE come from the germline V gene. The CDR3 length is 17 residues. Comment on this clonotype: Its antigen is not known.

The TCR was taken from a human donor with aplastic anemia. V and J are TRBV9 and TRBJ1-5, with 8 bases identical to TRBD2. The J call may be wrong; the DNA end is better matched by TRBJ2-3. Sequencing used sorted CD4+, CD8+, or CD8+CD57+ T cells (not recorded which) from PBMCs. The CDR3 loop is CASSVGASGGAGDTQYF. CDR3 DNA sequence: TGTGCCAGCAGCGTAGGGGCCAGCGGGGGAGCAGGGGATACGCAGTATTTT.